This TCR beta chain derives from a study of blood T cell repertoires in COVID-19. In this sample, this clone turned up a few times. Assay: immunoSEQ multiplex PCR; the TCRdb copy retains only in-frame clones and omits some. The sample contains fewer than 200,000 clones, approximately 86% of which appear only once. The sample consisted of peripheral blood. This receptor was taken from a man between 45 and 60 years old with active or convalescent COVID-19.

The chain's CDR3 is CASSEIGRGGQGIGYQPQHF. CDR3 coding DNA: TGTGCCAGCAGTGAAATAGGGAGGGGGGGACAGGGAATAGGGTATCAGCCCCAGCATTTT. The chain combines TRBV6-1 with TRBJ1-5, with 9 bases lining up with TRBD1. CDR1 and CDR2 from the germline V gene are MNHNS and SASEGT. The CDR3 is 20 residues long. The trim removed 2 bases at V and 5 bases at J, leaving 19 bases unmatched.